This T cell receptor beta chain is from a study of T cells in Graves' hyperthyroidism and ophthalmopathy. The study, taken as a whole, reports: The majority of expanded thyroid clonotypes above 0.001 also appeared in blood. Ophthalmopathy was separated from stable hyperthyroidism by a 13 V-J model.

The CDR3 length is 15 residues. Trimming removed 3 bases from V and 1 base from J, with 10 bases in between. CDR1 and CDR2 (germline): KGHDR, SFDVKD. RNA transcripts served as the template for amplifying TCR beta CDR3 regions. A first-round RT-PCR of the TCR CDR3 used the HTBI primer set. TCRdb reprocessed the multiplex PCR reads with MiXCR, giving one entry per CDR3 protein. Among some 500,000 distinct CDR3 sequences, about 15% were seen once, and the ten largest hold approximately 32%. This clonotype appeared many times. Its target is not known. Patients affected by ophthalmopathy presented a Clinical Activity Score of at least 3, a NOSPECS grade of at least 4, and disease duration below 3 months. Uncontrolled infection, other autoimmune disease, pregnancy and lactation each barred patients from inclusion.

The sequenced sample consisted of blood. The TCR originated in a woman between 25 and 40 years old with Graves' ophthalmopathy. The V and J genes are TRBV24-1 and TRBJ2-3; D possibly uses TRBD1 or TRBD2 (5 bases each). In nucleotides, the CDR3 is TGTGCCACCAGTGATACCCGGGACGGCACAGATACGCAGTATTTT. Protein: CATSDTRDGTDTQYF.